Sequencing of this TCR beta chain was carried out in a study of blood T cell repertoires in COVID-19. Study in general: The study drew acute and convalescent COVID-19 samples from the United States, Italy and Spain. T cells, B-cell-depleted T cells, or PBMCs provided the cDNA or gDNA that served as material.

Methods used by the authors: Estimates of nucleated cell counts were drawn from the amplification of reference gene primers. Generated by immunoSEQ multiplex PCR, the TCRdb table keeps only in-frame clones and is missing some. V and J calls and clone size are given by that table; D and trimming were obtained from the DNA. The data show 150,000 or so clones, 74% seen once. This clone has a handful of counts. In germline, CDR1 is MNHEY, CDR2 SMNVEV (reference sequence). V was pared by 5 bases and J by 5 bases, with 16 bases of the junction left unmatched. CDR3 length equals 19 residues. Source material: peripheral blood. The gene calls are TRBV27 and TRBJ2-5; 14 bases are a match to TRBD2. This receptor was obtained from a woman of 80 years or more with acute or convalescent COVID-19. The CDR3 nucleotides are TGTGCCAGCAGTCCAACGGGACTAGCGGGAGTTTCGCGAATCGAGACCCAGTACTTC. Translated, it gives CASSPTGLAGVSRIETQYF.